These 18 T cell receptor beta chains were all obtained from the same sample, sequenced in a study of tissue T cells after allogeneic stem cell transplantation. Using immunoSEQ multiplex PCR, the repertoire was profiled, and TCRdb retains in-frame clones only, with some absent. The sample yields roughly 7,100 clones, about half seen once. The sample's time point: mouse harvest day 7 after allogeneic transplant. Mouse grafts combined 10^7 T-cell-depleted bone marrow cells with 10^6 splenic CD5+ T cells. Sequenced input: gut tissue. Every receptor here comes from a female BALB/c mouse given C57BL/6 T cells with graft-versus-host disease after an allogeneic hematopoietic cell transplant.

A note on this clone: Mouse gene names apply. The read comes to an end 1 residue before the CDR3 does, leaving the germline J gene to fill in the end. This rearrangement joins TRBV2 to TRBJ2-3; the D is unclear. Per the germline V gene, CDR1 is LGHNA and CDR2 is YSYQKL. V lost 2 bases and J 0 bases, leaving 3 bases between the germline ends. The CDR3 is 13 residues long. CDR3 loop: CASSQSSAETLYF. Incomplete CDR3 DNA: TGTGCCAGCAGCCAATCTAGTGCAGAAACGCTGTAT.

This clone was seen more than once but under ten times. These gene names are mouse names. The read halts 1 residue ahead of the CDR3 end, with the missing end drawn from the germline J gene. V gene TRBV29 combines with J gene TRBJ1-4, with 9 bases aligning to TRBD1. The CDR3 runs 16 residues. Trimming at V came to 7 bases and at J to 1 base, leaving 7 bases not matched to a gene. The germline V gene encodes CDR1 MSHET and CDR2 SYDVDS. CDR3 region: CASTWGQGGSNERLFF. The covered CDR3 bases are TGTGCTAGCACCTGGGGACAGGGAGGTTCCAACGAAAGATTATTT.

To note about this clone: Mouse gene names and germline throughout. The read halts 1 residue ahead of the CDR3 end, with the missing end drawn from the germline J gene. The chain recombines TRBV26 with TRBJ2-5; TRBD2 might be the D (7 bases). The CDR3 runs to 13 residues. Germline CDR1 reads KGHPV; CDR2 reads FQNQEV (reference sequence). V lost 1 base, J lost 6 bases, and 8 bases lay in between. The CDR3 bases that were read are TGTGCCAGCAGTCTGTGGGGGGCGGACACCCAGTAC. Translated, it gives CASSLWGADTQY. In full, the CDR3 reads CASSLWGADTQYF.

In this sample, this clone is medium-sized (0.01 to 0.1%). Mouse germline and gene names are used. The read ends 1 residue before the CDR3 terminus; that terminus is restored from the germline J gene. The same CDR3 arises from other DNA sequences in this sample as well. The genes are TRBV3 and TRBJ2-7, with a weak D call TRBD2 (6 bases). This CDR3 comprises 14 residues. Germline CDR1 and CDR2: SNHLY and FYNGKV (reference sequence). V lost 0 bases and J lost 0, with 6 bases in between. The CDR3 loop is CASSLAGGSYEQYF. Partial CDR3 DNA: TGTGCCAGCAGCTTAGCTGGGGGCTCCTATGAACAGTAC. The full variable domain, its missing parts supplied by reference TRBV3 and TRBJ2-7, is GPKVLQIPSHQIIDMGQMVTLNCDPVSNHLYFYWYKQILGQQMEFLVNFYNGKVMEKSKLFKDQFSVERPDGSYFTLKIQPTALEDSAVYFCASSLAGGSYEQYFGPGTRLTVL.

Concerning this clone: Mouse germline and gene names are used. The read falls 1 residue short of the CDR3 end, and the missing part is taken from the germline J gene. The J gene is TRBJ1-1, the V gene TRBV3; D is unclear. Germline values: CDR1 SNHLY, CDR2 FYNGKV (reference sequence). V lost 1 base, J lost 1 base, and 7 bases lay in between. This CDR3 contains 14 residues. The CDR3 sequence: CASSLVAGNTEVFF. The CDR3 DNA, read in part, is TGTGCCAGCAGCTTAGTCGCAGGGAACACAGAAGTCTTC.

This clone is labeled as medium-sized (0.01 to 0.1%). The listed genes are named as in mouse. With the read ending 1 residue before the CDR3 end, the germline J gene is used to fill in that end. This chain links TRBV26 with TRBJ2-7, with no clear D. The germline V gene encodes CDR1 KGHPV and CDR2 FQNQEV (reference sequence). The germline V and J ends were trimmed by 0 bases and 4 bases, with 7 bases remaining between them. The CDR3 sequence is 13 residues long. CDR3 in amino acids: CASSLSKGYEQYF. CDR3 DNA (partial): TGTGCCAGCAGTCTGTCGAAAGGGTATGAACAGTAC. Complete variable domain (other parts from reference TRBV26 and TRBJ2-7): NSKVIQTPRYLVKGQGQKAKMRCIPEKGHPVVFWYQQNKNNEFKFLINFQNQEVLQQIDMTEKRFSAECPSNSPCSLEIQSSEAGDSALYLCASSLSKGYEQYFGPGTRLTVL.

With respect to this clone: Mouse names are used for the genes. The read ends 1 residue before the CDR3 terminus; that terminus is restored from the germline J gene. V gene TRBV16 combines with J gene TRBJ2-7, with a tentative D call TRBD1 (6 bases). This CDR3 contains 12 residues. Germline CDR1 and CDR2: SGHSA and FRNQAP. V was pared by 5 bases and J by 3 bases, with 8 bases between. The sequenced part of the CDR3 DNA is TGTGCAAGCAGCCGGGACATCTATGAACAGTAC. This codes for CASSRDIYEQY. The full CDR3 protein is CASSRDIYEQYF.

Comments on this clone: Here the gene names and germline are mouse. The read terminates 1 residue before the CDR3 end, so the remaining end is supplied by the germline J gene. The gene calls are TRBV3 and TRBJ1-4; D is unclear. The CDR3 runs to 14 residues. Trimming left V 1 base short and J 5 bases short, with 8 bases between. CDR1 and CDR2 from the germline V gene are SNHLY and FYNGKV (reference sequence). Partial CDR3 DNA: TGTGCCAGCAGCTTAGAAGGCAGAAACGAAAGATTATTT. Its protein product is CASSLEGRNERLF. The entire CDR3 protein is CASSLEGRNERLFF.

A remark on this clone: Each gene name is a mouse one. The read ends 1 residue shy of where the CDR3 ends; the end is completed using the germline J gene. The rearrangement links TRBV13-1 to TRBJ1-1, with 7 bases lining up with TRBD1. This CDR3 has 12 residues. J gave up 5 bases and V 4 bases, and 2 bases lay outside the gene matches. Germline assignment: CDR1 NSHNY and CDR2 SYGAGN. The DNA read from the CDR3 is TGTGCCAGCAGTCTGGGACAGACAGAAGTCTTC. This translates into CASSLGQTEVF. The complete CDR3 protein is CASSLGQTEVFF.

In the case of this clone: Gene labels here are mouse ones. The sequence runs out 1 residue before the end of the CDR3; the remainder is reconstructed from the germline J gene. The J gene is TRBJ2-4, the V gene TRBV16; unclear D gene. V was pared by 2 bases and J by 0 bases, with 3 bases between. Looked up from germline, CDR1 is SGHSA and CDR2 is FRNQAP. The CDR3 loop spans 13 amino acids. The chain's CDR3 is CASSLKSQNTLYF. The CDR3 bases that were read are TGTGCAAGCAGCTTAAAAAGTCAAAACACCTTGTAC.

Concerning this clone itself: Any gene name here is a mouse gene name. The read terminates 1 residue before the CDR3 end, so the remaining end is supplied by the germline J gene. The rearrangement links TRBV3 to TRBJ2-2; 7 nucleotides align to TRBD1. Germline V gene data show CDR1 as SNHLY and CDR2 as FYNGKV (reference sequence). Losses at the gene ends were 6 bases for V and 0 bases for J; bases not matched to a gene: 4. This CDR3 region has 15 residues. CDR3 protein: CASRWDRTNTGQLYF. The DNA read from the CDR3 is TGTGCCAGCAGGTGGGACAGAACAAACACCGGGCAGCTCTAC.

This clone was counted a few times. The gene names here belong to mouse. The read ends 1 residue shy of where the CDR3 ends; the end is completed using the germline J gene. The chain couples TRBV14 to TRBJ2-7, with unresolved D. The germline gives CDR1 SGHDT, CDR2 FRDEAV. This CDR3 is 11 amino acids long. V was pared by 5 bases and J by 4 bases, with 7 bases between. CDR3 sequence: CASSLLYEQYF. Partial CDR3 DNA: TGTGCCAGCAGCCTCCTTTATGAACAGTAC.

This clone appeared a few times. The gene symbols are mouse symbols. CDR3 sequence reads: CASSRDYNNQAPLF. Partial CDR3 DNA: TGTGCCAGCAGTCGGGATTATAACAACCAGGCTCCGCTT. The genes are TRBV15 and TRBJ1-5; unclear D gene. The read is 1 residue too short to cover the CDR3 end, so that end is filled in from the germline J gene. From germline, CDR1 is SGHND and CDR2 FRSKSL. This CDR3 is 14 amino acids long. V shed 5 bases and J shed 0 bases, with 8 bases lying between them.

With respect to this clone: Here the gene names and germline are mouse. Read data end 1 residue before the CDR3 end; the end is taken from the germline J gene. The V and J genes are TRBV16 and TRBJ2-5, with TRBD1 matching over 9 bases. The CDR3 covers 13 residues. In germline, CDR1 is SGHSA, CDR2 FRNQAP. V dropped 6 bases and J dropped 4; count of bases not matched to a gene: 2. The CDR3 bases that were read are TGTGCAAGCAGTCGGGACAGGGAAGACACCCAGTAC. As protein: CASSRDREDTQY. The full CDR3 reads CASSRDREDTQYF.

This clone appeared a few times. Here the gene names and germline are mouse. The read ends 1 residue before the CDR3 terminus; that terminus is restored from the germline J gene. V gene TRBV24 combines with J gene TRBJ1-5, with TRBD1 matching 7 bases. This CDR3 region has 15 residues. V lost 1 base to trimming and J lost 5 bases; unmatched junction nucleotides: 5. Germline V CDR1 and CDR2: KGHTA, FRNEEI. The sequenced part of the CDR3 DNA is TGTGCCAGCAGTCTGTCAGGGGGTAGGGACCAGGCTCCGCTT. Its protein product is CASSLSGGRDQAPL. The whole CDR3 sequence is CASSLSGGRDQAPLF.

As regards this clone: Here the gene names and germline are mouse. The missing CDR3 end, 1 residue past where the read stops, is filled in from the germline J gene. The V and J genes are TRBV26 and TRBJ1-6; no reliable D call. TRBJ1-6 carries the ORF label, with uncertain function. V lost 2 bases and J 5 bases, leaving 4 bases between the germline ends. Per the germline V gene, CDR1 is KGHPV and CDR2 is FQNQEV (reference sequence). The CDR3 has 13 amino acids. CDR3 bases read: TGTGCCAGCAGTCTGACAGATAATTCGCCCCTCTAC. Translating gives CASSLTDNSPLY. The complete CDR3 protein is CASSLTDNSPLYF.

Relative to its sample, this clone is medium-sized. Gene and germline names: mouse. The DNA ends 1 residue before the CDR3 does, and the rest of the CDR3 is filled in from the germline J gene. The V call is TRBV29, the J call TRBJ1-3; 10 nucleotides agree with TRBD1. Germline V CDR1 and CDR2: MSHET, SYDVDS. The CDR3 loop spans 15 amino acids. With 4 bases clipped from V and 3 bases from J, the junction kept 3 bases outside the gene matches. CDR3 DNA, as far as it was read: TGTGCTAGCAGTTCGACAGGGGGCAGTGGAAATACGCTCTAT. Translated, it gives CASSSTGGSGNTLY. The complete CDR3 reads CASSSTGGSGNTLYF.

Notes on this clone: Gene names are the mouse ones. With the read ending 1 residue before the CDR3 end, the germline J gene is used to fill in that end. This chain connects TRBV19 to TRBJ2-7; 10 bases match TRBD1. This CDR3 is built from 14 residues. The germline V gene has CDR1 FNHDT and CDR2 SITEND (reference sequence). J was trimmed by 6 bases and V by 4 bases; bases with no gene match: 7. The covered CDR3 bases are TGTGCCAGCAGTCCCGGGACAGGGGTGTTTGAACAGTAC. This sequence encodes CASSPGTGVFEQY. The entire CDR3 protein is CASSPGTGVFEQYF. Together with reference TRBV19 and TRBJ2-7, the CDR3 gives the full variable domain: GGIITQTPKFLIGQEGQKLTLKCQQNFNHDTMYWYRQDSGKGLRLIYYSITENDLQKGDLSEGYDASREKKSSFSLTVTSAQKNEMAVFLCASSPGTGVFEQYFGPGTRLTVL.